This entry lists 17 T cell receptor beta chains sequenced from one sample in a study of blood T cell repertoires in COVID-19 (dated by TCRdb to the early 2020s). Library creation used the immunoSEQ multiplex PCR assay. Imported from immuneACCESS, the table was reduced by TCRdb to in-frame sequences with V and J called. These copies leave out some clones; in studies compared against another copy, an unresolved V gene accounts for under half, and the cause of the remainder is not known. This sample is represented by roughly 60,000 clones; roughly 90% of them were singletons. Of the sample, 8.5% is held by the ten largest clones. Sequenced input: peripheral blood. The receptors originated from a man between 60 and 70 years old with active COVID-19.

The chain uses TRBV10-3 and TRBJ2-7; 8 positions match TRBD1. The CDR3 length is 15 residues. Germline assignment: CDR1 ENHRY and CDR2 SYGVKD. V shed 7 bases and J 2 bases; nucleotides not matched to a gene: 10. DNA for the CDR3: TGTGCCATCACCCTAGGACAGGGTCAGGCCTACGAGCAGTACTTC. Amino acid sequence: CAITLGQGQAYEQYF.

V and J are TRBV24-1 and TRBJ1-2, with a weak D call TRBD1 (6 bases). Per germline, CDR1 KGHDR and CDR2 SFDVKD. The CDR3 loop spans 15 amino acids. V was clipped by 4 bases and J by 4 bases, with 15 bases between them. The DNA of the CDR3 is TGTGCCACCAGTGACTCCAGGGGTGGGGGCTATGGCTACACCTTC. Its protein is CATSDSRGGGYGYTF.

V and J are TRBV18 and TRBJ2-1; D is ambiguous. The V gene's germline CDR1 is KGHSH and CDR2 LQKENI. Trimming left V 3 bases short and J 5 bases short, with 5 bases between. There are 12 residues in the CDR3. The CDR3 nucleotides read TGTGCCAGCTCACCGGGCGACAATGAGCAGTTCTTC. Translating it yields CASSPGDNEQFF.

The V call is TRBV12-5, the J call TRBJ2-7; D might be TRBD2 (6 bases). The germline V and J ends were trimmed by 7 bases and 6 bases, with 19 bases remaining between them. The CDR3 has 14 residues. The V gene's germline CDR1 is LGHNT and CDR2 FRNRAP. CDR3: CASAWREITGEQYF. Written as DNA, the CDR3 is TGTGCTAGTGCCTGGAGGGAAATTACAGGCGAGCAGTACTTC.

This chain uses TRBV9 with TRBJ2-5, with 8 bases matching TRBD1. This CDR3 has 15 residues. Germline assignment: CDR1 SGDLS and CDR2 YYNGEE. V lost 0 bases, J lost 4 bases, and 5 bases stayed unmatched. The CDR3 spells CASSVDGTGGETQYF. The CDR3 region has the DNA TGTGCCAGCAGCGTAGACGGGACAGGTGGAGAGACCCAGTACTTC.

This sequence joins TRBV2 and TRBJ2-6; 7 bases align to TRBD1. The CDR3 sequence is 15 residues long. In germline, CDR1 is SNHLY, CDR2 FYNNEI. The V gene end was trimmed by 6 bases and the J gene end by 4 bases; junction bases not matched to a gene: 6. The CDR3 region is CASRVDRAGANVLTF. In DNA form, the CDR3 reads TGTGCCAGCAGGGTCGACAGGGCCGGGGCCAACGTCCTGACTTTC.

V and J are TRBV4-2 and TRBJ2-4; no clear D gene. Germline V gives CDR1 LGHNA, CDR2 YNFKEQ. With 1 base removed from V and 2 bases from J, the gap between germline ends came to 12 bases. This CDR3 comprises 16 residues. CDR3 residues: CASSQGSALTKNIQYF. Here the CDR3 DNA reads TGTGCCAGCAGCCAAGGTTCCGCGTTGACCAAAAACATTCAGTACTTC.

The chain couples TRBV3-1 (or the pseudogene TRBV3-2) to TRBJ2-2; 7 nucleotides agree with TRBD1. V lost 4 bases to trimming and J lost 5 bases; unmatched junction nucleotides: 1. CDR3 length: 13 residues. Germline CDR1 reads LGHDT; CDR2 reads YNNKEL (reference sequence). The CDR3 loop is CASSPRGTGELFF. Here the CDR3 DNA reads TGTGCCAGCAGCCCCAGGGGGACCGGGGAGCTGTTTTTT.

The V gene is TRBV9, the J gene TRBJ2-5; weak D call: TRBD2 (7 bases). Trimming left V 0 bases short and J 1 base short, with 13 bases between. Germline V CDR1 and CDR2: SGDLS, YYNGEE. This CDR3 has 16 residues. DNA for the CDR3: TGTGCCAGCAGCGTAGGGGGGGCTAGCGGCCAAGAGACCCAGTACTTC. This sequence encodes CASSVGGASGQETQYF.

The chain links TRBV27 to TRBJ2-7; D unresolved. The CDR3 covers 15 residues. In germline, CDR1 is MNHEY, CDR2 SMNVEV (reference sequence). V gave up 2 bases and J gave up 4 bases, with 15 bases separating them. For the CDR3, the DNA is TGTGCCAGCAGTTTACGGCCATTTCTGACATACGAGCAGTACTTC. Its translation is CASSLRPFLTYEQYF.

This clone was recorded only once. This sequence joins TRBV6-5 and TRBJ2-3, with a possible D match to TRBD1 (6 bases). The CDR3 is made up of 15 amino acids. In germline, CDR1 is MNHEY, CDR2 SVGAGI. Between the trimmed V and J ends, which lost 6 bases and 6 bases, there was a span of 19 bases. CDR3 residues: CASRFIQGAADTQYF. Written as DNA, the CDR3 is TGTGCCAGCAGGTTCATACAGGGAGCCGCGGATACGCAGTATTTT.

J is TRBJ2-1 and V is TRBV4-1; possibly TRBD2 for D (6 bases). Germline V gives CDR1 MGHRA, CDR2 YSYEKL. The CDR3 sequence is 15 residues long. V gave up 4 bases and J gave up 7 bases, with 17 bases separating them. CDR3 coding DNA: TGCGCCAGCAGCCCGGGGGTTGGGAGTAGGAATGAGCAGTTCTTC. Translated, it gives CASSPGVGSRNEQFF.

V and J are TRBV15 and TRBJ2-5; 10 bases map to TRBD2. Germline CDR1 is LNHNV and CDR2 is YYDKDF (reference sequence). V gave up 8 bases and J gave up 4 bases; unmatched junction bases: 10. The length of the CDR3 is 15 residues. CDR3 in amino acids: CATGLAGVGRETQYF. CDR3 coding DNA: TGTGCCACCGGTCTAGCGGGAGTGGGGCGAGAGACCCAGTACTTC.

The chain combines TRBV19 with TRBJ1-2, with 12 bases identical to TRBD1. The CDR3 has 14 residues. The germline V gene has CDR1 LNHDA and CDR2 SQIVND (reference sequence). V lost 6 bases and J lost 5; bases outside the gene matches: 4. As DNA, the CDR3 is TGTGCCAGTAGGCTGGGACAGGGGGCGTATGGCTACACCTTC. It specifies CASRLGQGAYGYTF.

The gene calls are TRBV28 and TRBJ2-5; possibly TRBD2 for D (5 bases). Germline loops: CDR1 MDHEN, CDR2 SYDVKM. This CDR3 has 14 residues. V was cut by 4 bases and J by 4 bases, with 13 bases left in between. This CDR3 is CASSWETVRETQYF. The CDR3 nucleotides are TGTGCCAGCAGTTGGGAGACCGTACGAGAGACCCAGTACTTC.

CDR3 residues: CASSLAGGRETQYF. The CDR3 DNA reads as TGTGCCAGCAGCTTAGCGGGAGGGCGGGAGACGCAGTATTTT. The chain couples TRBV7-9 to TRBJ2-3; 7 bases line up with TRBD2. Germline V CDR1 and CDR2: SEHNR, FQNEAQ (reference sequence). This CDR3 comprises 14 residues. The junction had 6 bases not matched to a gene; V was cut back by 0 bases and J by 9 bases.

This chain links TRBV28 with TRBJ2-1; perhaps TRBD2 as D (6 bases). Germline assignment: CDR1 MDHEN and CDR2 SYDVKM. V lost 0 bases and J lost 5, with 14 bases in between. The CDR3 has 16 amino acids. Here the CDR3 DNA reads TGTGCCAGCAGTTTATGGTCCAGCGGGTCGAACAATGAGCAGTTCTTC. Translating it yields CASSLWSSGSNNEQFF.